This is a list of T cell receptor beta chains from one sample in a study of PD-1 blockade in classical Hodgkin lymphoma. The protocol was immunoSEQ multiplex PCR, while the TCRdb copy is restricted to in-frame clones and leaves out a portion. The sample carries about 39,000 clones, around nine tenths recorded once. The sequences come from peripheral blood mononuclear cells (PBMCs), collected at baseline. Receptors originate from a human donor with classical Hodgkin lymphoma. Each CDR3 is given with its conserved first and last residue. Fields, in order: J gene, V gene, CDR3 length, CDR3 protein.

TRBJ2-7 | TRBV5-1 | 14 | CASSPTGVPYEQYF
TRBJ1-6 | TRBV7-6 | 17 | CASSRGQGRLNNSPLHF
TRBJ1-2 | TRBV11-1 | 13 | CASSLALNYGYTF
TRBJ1-1 | TRBV5-4 | 12 | CASSLAGGEAFF
TRBJ2-7 | TRBV6-1 | 14 | CASSPGTGGNEQYF
TRBJ2-3 | TRBV28 | 16 | CASRRGGLSHTDTQYF
TRBJ2-1 | TRBV4-1 | 14 | CASSQAQAFNEQFF
TRBJ1-1 | TRBV7-8 | 14 | CASSSIRVNTEAFF
TRBJ2-2 | TRBV6-5 | 15 | CASSPGTTNTGELFF
TRBJ1-5 | TRBV7-8 | 14 | CASSLGQLNQPQHF
TRBJ2-3 | TRBV27 | 11 | CASGRTDTQYF
TRBJ2-3 | TRBV6-5 | 14 | CASRRGGQADTQYF
TRBJ2-6 | TRBV4-1 | 19 | CASSQDPRGLRSGANVLTF
TRBJ1-1 | TRBV6-1 | 14 | CASSELGYGTEAFF
TRBJ1-4 | TRBV28 | 15 | CASSFDRAGNEKLFF
TRBJ2-7 | TRBV15 | 12 | CATSRGGYEQYF
TRBJ1-5 | TRBV27 | 14 | CASFSRGYGEPQHF
TRBJ1-5 | TRBV4-1 | 14 | CASSLLQGGQPQHF
TRBJ1-2 | TRBV28 | 15 | CASSSTQGQYYGYTF
TRBJ2-1 | TRBV19 | 15 | CANPPSSGRDNEQFF
TRBJ1-5 | TRBV28 | 15 | CASSRRVLSNQPQHF
TRBJ2-2 | TRBV5-1 | 12 | CASSLASGELFF
TRBJ2-2 | TRBV10-3 | 15 | CATKDGTANTGELFF
TRBJ2-3 | TRBV6-5 | 11 | CASGSTDTQYF
TRBJ2-2 | TRBV5-6 | 16 | CASTLGLAGGPGELFF
TRBJ2-5 | TRBV28 | 12 | CASSLRGTTQYF
TRBJ2-7 | TRBV10-1 | 15 | CASSKGLAGIHEQYF
TRBJ2-1 | TRBV29-1 | 14 | CSVEWDGQYNEQFF
TRBJ2-5 | TRBV5-4 | 14 | CASSLAGAPETQYF
TRBJ2-7 | TRBV7-2 | 12 | CASSLGGGEQYF
TRBJ1-2 | TRBV19 | 13 | CASSMTGVYGYTF
TRBJ1-5 | TRBV4-1 | 15 | CASSQEIGKFQPQHF
TRBJ2-3 | TRBV28 | 15 | CASRRYRQPTDTQYF
TRBJ2-1 | TRBV9 | 12 | CASSVDSGEQFF
TRBJ2-1 | TRBV5-4 | 16 | CASSPALAGGENEQFF
TRBJ1-5 | TRBV6-5 | 15 | CASSPSRGVGQPQHF
TRBJ2-7 | TRBV6-6 | 14 | CASSAGQGSSEQYF